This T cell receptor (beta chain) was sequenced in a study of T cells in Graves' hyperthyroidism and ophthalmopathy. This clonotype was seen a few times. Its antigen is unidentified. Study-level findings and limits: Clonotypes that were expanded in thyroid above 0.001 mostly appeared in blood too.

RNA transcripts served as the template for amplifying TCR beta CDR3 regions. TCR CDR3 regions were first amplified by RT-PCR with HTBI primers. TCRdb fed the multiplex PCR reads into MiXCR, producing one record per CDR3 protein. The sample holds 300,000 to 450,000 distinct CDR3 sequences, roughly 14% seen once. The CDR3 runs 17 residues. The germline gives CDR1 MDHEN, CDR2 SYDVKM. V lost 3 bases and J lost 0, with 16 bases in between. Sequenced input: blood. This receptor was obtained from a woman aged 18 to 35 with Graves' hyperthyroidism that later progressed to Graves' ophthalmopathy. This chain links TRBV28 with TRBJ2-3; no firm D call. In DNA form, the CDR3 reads TGTGCCAGCAGTTTTTATGGACCCGTCCTTAGCACAGATACGCAGTATTTT. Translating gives CASSFYGPVLSTDTQYF. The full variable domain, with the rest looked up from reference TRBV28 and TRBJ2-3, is DVKVTQSSRYLVKRTGEKVFLECVQDMDHENMFWYRQDPGLGLRLIYFSYDVKMKEKGDIPEGYSVSREKKERFSLILESASTNQTSMYLCASSFYGPVLSTDTQYFGPGTRLTVL.